This passage covers 32 T cell receptor beta chains from one sample sequenced in a study of cytomegalovirus exposure and HLA in healthy donors. PCR primers comprised 60 Vbeta and 13 Jbeta primers. Measured with immunoSEQ multiplex PCR; TCRdb has only the in-frame clones, and not every one. This table has fewer than 120,000 clones, around 87% appearing once. The sample consisted of PBMCs. These receptors originate from a man aged 40-49 years in good health and CMV-seronegative.

The V and J genes are TRBV6-5 and TRBJ1-2; 7 nucleotides match TRBD1. CDR1 and CDR2 from the germline V gene are MNHEY and SVGAGI. Losses at the gene ends were 6 bases for V and 6 bases for J; bases not matched to a gene: 10. CDR3 length: 14 residues. In nucleotides, the CDR3 is TGTGCCAGCAGCCCACATAACAGGGGCCATGGCTACACCTTC. As protein: CASSPHNRGHGYTF.

The rearrangement joins TRBV19 to TRBJ1-2; the D gene is possibly TRBD1 (6 bases). This CDR3 comprises 13 residues. Germline V gene data show CDR1 as LNHDA and CDR2 as SQIVND (reference sequence). V lost 5 bases to trimming and J lost 1 base, with 8 bases between them. CDR3 region: CASSRQVNYGYTF. The DNA for the CDR3 is TGTGCCAGTAGTCGACAGGTTAACTATGGCTACACCTTC.

The chain uses TRBV29-1 and TRBJ2-2; TRBD2 matches at 9 bases. The V gene's germline CDR1 is SQVTM and CDR2 ANQGSEA. CDR3 size: 16 residues. The trim removed 7 bases at V and 6 bases at J, leaving 15 bases unmatched. CDR3 DNA sequence: TGCAGCGCCACGGGCGGAGCGGGGGGTCTAGCCGGGGAGCTGTTTTTT. Its translation is CSATGGAGGLAGELFF.

The CDR3 region is CASSALAGGPYNEQFF. The DNA of the CDR3 is TGTGCCAGCAGCGCCTTAGCGGGGGGACCCTACAATGAGCAGTTCTTC. The chain links TRBV7-8 to TRBJ2-1, with 10 bases matching TRBD2. J gave up 2 bases and V 5 bases, and 6 bases lay outside the gene matches. This CDR3 has 16 residues. The V gene's germline CDR1 is SGHVS and CDR2 FQNEAQ.

V is TRBV5-1 and J is TRBJ1-4; tentative D call: TRBD1 (5 bases). The CDR3 runs to 16 residues. Germline loops: CDR1 SGHRS, CDR2 YFSETQ. Trimming took off 4 bases at V and 5 bases at J, with 18 bases between the two ends. CDR3 sequence (DNA): TGCGCCAGCAGCCCGGGGGGAGGGCTTGGCAATGAAAAACTGTTTTTT. Translation: CASSPGGGLGNEKLFF.

This clone was counted between two and nine times. This chain uses TRBV6-1 with TRBJ1-3; 8 nucleotides match TRBD1. Germline CDR1 reads MNHNS; CDR2 reads SASEGT. J was trimmed by 3 bases and V by 3 bases; bases with no gene match: 4. The CDR3 length is 15 residues. DNA for the CDR3: TGTGCCAGCAGTGAGGGGACAGGCAGTGGAAACACCATATATTTT. Amino acid sequence: CASSEGTGSGNTIYF.

V and J are TRBV28 and TRBJ1-2; tentatively, D is TRBD1 (5 bases). The CDR3 consists of 14 residues. Trimming took off 7 bases at V and 7 bases at J, with 19 bases between the two ends. CDR1 is MDHEN and CDR2 is SYDVKM in the germline V gene. CDR3 bases: TGTGCCAGCACCCCGCAGGGAAGAAACGTTGGCTACACCTTC. Translating it yields CASTPQGRNVGYTF.

J is TRBJ2-7 and V is TRBV28, with D tentatively TRBD2 (6 bases). V was clipped by 7 bases and J by 5 bases, with 15 bases between them. CDR3 size: 13 residues. The V gene's germline CDR1 is MDHEN and CDR2 SYDVKM. CDR3 nucleotides: TGTGCCAGCAAAACAGCGGGTCGGGACGAGCAGTACTTC. It yields the protein CASKTAGRDEQYF.

The chain is built from TRBV2 and TRBJ1-1; tentatively, D is TRBD1 (5 bases). Per the germline V gene, CDR1 is SNHLY and CDR2 is FYNNEI. With 6 bases removed from V and 2 bases from J, the gap between germline ends came to 13 bases. This CDR3 has 14 amino acids. The CDR3 region is CASRGGDFNTEAFF. CDR3 DNA sequence: TGTGCCAGCAGGGGGGGGGACTTTAACACTGAAGCTTTCTTT.

The V and J genes are TRBV29-1 and TRBJ1-1; no firm D call. Looked up from germline, CDR1 is SQVTM and CDR2 is ANQGSEA. Trimming removed 7 bases at V and 4 bases at J, with 19 bases between. The CDR3 extends over 14 amino acids. Written as DNA, the CDR3 is TGCAGCGCCGCCCCCGGGTACTCGGGCACTGAAGCTTTCTTT. Translated, it gives CSAAPGYSGTEAFF.

This rearrangement joins TRBV11-2 to TRBJ1-1, with 10 bases matching TRBD1. The CDR3 loop spans 14 amino acids. CDR1 SGHAT and CDR2 FQNNGV come from the germline V gene. Trimming removed 5 bases from V and 4 bases from J; junction bases left unmatched: 4. Written as DNA, the CDR3 is TGTGCCAGCAGCCCCCGACAGGGGGCCACTGAAGCTTTCTTT. Translated, it gives CASSPRQGATEAFF.

The V call is TRBV28, the J call TRBJ1-5; possibly TRBD1 for D (6 bases). Germline CDR1 is MDHEN and CDR2 is SYDVKM. CDR3 length: 14 amino acids. Trimming pared 2 bases from V and 7 bases from J, leaving 12 bases between. The CDR3 protein is CASSLIGGVQPQHF. CDR3 nucleotide sequence: TGTGCCAGCAGTTTAATAGGGGGGGTCCAGCCCCAGCATTTT. Full variable domain (outside the CDR3, taken from reference TRBV28 and TRBJ1-5): DVKVTQSSRYLVKRTGEKVFLECVQDMDHENMFWYRQDPGLGLRLIYFSYDVKMKEKGDIPEGYSVSREKKERFSLILESASTNQTSMYLCASSLIGGVQPQHFGDGTRLSIL.

Only one count was recorded for this clone. The V gene is TRBV28, the J gene TRBJ2-6; D not certain. Trimming cost V 7 bases and J 3 bases, with 13 bases left between them. This CDR3 is 15 amino acids long. Per the germline V gene, CDR1 is MDHEN and CDR2 is SYDVKM. This CDR3 is CASISPLSGANVLTF. The CDR3 coding sequence is TGTGCCAGCATTTCCCCTTTGAGTGGGGCCAACGTCCTGACTTTC. Looking up the rest from reference TRBV28 and TRBJ2-6 gives the full variable domain: DVKVTQSSRYLVKRTGEKVFLECVQDMDHENMFWYRQDPGLGLRLIYFSYDVKMKEKGDIPEGYSVSREKKERFSLILESASTNQTSMYLCASISPLSGANVLTFGAGSRLTVL.

The rearrangement links TRBV6-5 to TRBJ1-5; 8 nucleotides agree with TRBD1. The length of the CDR3 is 14 residues. The ends lost 6 bases at V and 4 bases at J; junction bases unmatched: 5. Germline V lookup: CDR1 MNHEY, CDR2 SVGAGI. The CDR3 DNA reads TGTGCCAGCAGCCGCCAGGGGGCAAATCAGCCCCAGCATTTT. It translates to CASSRQGANQPQHF.

V is TRBV28 and J is TRBJ2-3; 7 bases match TRBD2. This CDR3 comprises 14 residues. Trimming removed 6 bases from V and 5 bases from J; junction bases left unmatched: 8. CDR1 is MDHEN, CDR2 SYDVKM, per germline. CDR3 nucleotides: TGTGCCAGCAGGGTGGGGGGGGTGGGAGATACGCAGTATTTT. This encodes CASRVGGVGDTQYF. The full variable domain, completed using reference TRBV28 and TRBJ2-3, is DVKVTQSSRYLVKRTGEKVFLECVQDMDHENMFWYRQDPGLGLRLIYFSYDVKMKEKGDIPEGYSVSREKKERFSLILESASTNQTSMYLCASRVGGVGDTQYFGPGTRLTVL.

V and J are TRBV2 and TRBJ1-5; D gene uncertain. The CDR3 loop spans 15 amino acids. Germline CDR1 reads SNHLY; CDR2 reads FYNNEI. Trimming shortened V by 3 bases and J by 1 base, and 10 bases separated the two germline ends. CDR3 sequence (DNA): TGTGCCAGCAGTGAGGAGTCCGGCAGCAATCAGCCCCAGCATTTT. Amino acids: CASSEESGSNQPQHF.

The chain uses TRBV20-1 and TRBJ1-1; possibly TRBD1 for D (5 bases). This CDR3 is 11 amino acids long. Germline CDR1 reads DFQATT; CDR2 reads SNEGSKA (reference sequence). V lost 8 bases and J lost 3, with 10 bases in between. The CDR3 protein is CSWGVDTEAFF. CDR3 sequence (DNA): TGCAGTTGGGGGGTGGACACTGAAGCTTTCTTT.

The chain has TRBV18 and TRBJ1-1, with D unclear. Trimming left V 2 bases short and J 3 bases short, with 10 bases between. The germline V gene has CDR1 KGHSH and CDR2 LQKENI. The CDR3 spans 14 residues. The CDR3 DNA reads TGTGCCAGCTCACCATTTTCCGGGGACACTGAAGCTTTCTTT. Its protein is CASSPFSGDTEAFF.

This rearrangement joins TRBV9 to TRBJ1-6; D is undetermined. Germline loops: CDR1 SGDLS, CDR2 YYNGEE. The CDR3 has 13 amino acids. Deletions cut 3 bases from V and 8 bases from J, with 9 bases between. The CDR3 nucleotides read TGTGCCAGCAGCGGGCATTCAGATTCACCCCTCCACTTT. Its translation: CASSGHSDSPLHF.

Turning to this clone: The junction does not match germline at one end; this may be a read error. The chain employs TRBV5-4 and TRBJ2-5; 12 positions agree with TRBD2. The CDR3 runs 16 residues. In germline, CDR1 is SGHNT, CDR2 YYREEE (reference sequence). The CDR3 region is CASTLPGLAGSGTQYF. The DNA of the CDR3 is TGTGCCAGCACCTTGCCCGGACTAGCGGGGTCCGGGACCCAGTACTTC.

The rearrangement links TRBV18 to TRBJ2-5, with D possibly being TRBD2 (6 bases). Trimming removed 4 bases at V and 1 base at J, with 13 bases between. CDR1 is KGHSH and CDR2 is LQKENI in the germline V gene. This CDR3 has 15 amino acids. The CDR3 protein is CASSQTGTVQETQYF. The CDR3 DNA follows: TGTGCCAGCTCACAGACGGGGACTGTCCAAGAGACCCAGTACTTC.

The CDR3 sequence: CASGLNSNQPQHF. The CDR3 nucleotides are TGTGCCAGCGGCCTCAATAGCAATCAGCCCCAGCATTTT. This chain links TRBV27 with TRBJ1-5; D unresolved. V lost 8 bases to trimming and J lost 0 bases, with 8 bases between them. CDR3 length equals 13 residues. Germline V gene lookup returns CDR1 MNHEY and CDR2 SMNVEV (reference sequence).

This chain uses TRBV7-2 with TRBJ1-2; TRBD1 matches at 7 bases. In germline, CDR1 is SGHTA, CDR2 FQGNSA. Trimming took 5 bases from V and 5 from J; bases not matched to a gene: 20. The CDR3 sequence is 18 residues long. The DNA for the CDR3 is TGTGCCAGCAGCATAACCCTAGGGGTGGGGGACAGTCTTTATGGCTACACCTTC. As protein: CASSITLGVGDSLYGYTF.

The V and J genes are TRBV9 and TRBJ2-1; D perhaps matches TRBD1 (6 bases). The germline V gene encodes CDR1 SGDLS and CDR2 YYNGEE. The ends were cut back, 2 bases at V and 6 bases at J, with 9 bases in the middle. This CDR3 has 13 amino acids. CDR3 sequence reads: CASSVQGINEQFF. The CDR3, as DNA: TGTGCCAGCAGCGTTCAGGGGATCAATGAGCAGTTCTTC.

The chain is built from TRBV4-2 and TRBJ1-3, with 7 bases identical to TRBD1. Trimming cost V 4 bases and J 4 bases; bases outside gene matches: 10. The CDR3 is 16 amino acids. The germline gives CDR1 LGHNA, CDR2 YNFKEQ. As DNA, the CDR3 is TGTGCCAGCAGCCCCGCGACAGGGACTTCGGGAAACACCATATATTTT. It is translated as CASSPATGTSGNTIYF.

The J gene is TRBJ2-5, the V gene TRBV7-9; D gene uncertain. Germline-derived CDR1 and CDR2 are SEHNR and FQNEAQ (reference sequence). Deletions cut 3 bases from V and 5 bases from J, with 13 bases between. The CDR3 totals 14 residues. CDR3 DNA sequence: TGTGCCAGCAGCTTGGCTGGCTCTAGGGAGACCCAGTACTTC. It yields the protein CASSLAGSRETQYF.

The J gene is TRBJ2-7, the V gene TRBV15; 8 bases align to TRBD2. The germline V gene encodes CDR1 LNHNV and CDR2 YYDKDF (reference sequence). Germline trimming cut 3 bases from V and 3 bases from J; bases unmatched to any gene: 1. The CDR3 loop spans 13 amino acids. The CDR3 sequence is CATSRGTSYEQYF. The CDR3 coding sequence is TGTGCCACCAGCAGGGGGACTAGCTACGAGCAGTACTTC.

The J gene is TRBJ2-1, the V gene TRBV2; TRBD1 is a possible D gene (5 bases). CDR1 and CDR2 from the germline V gene are SNHLY and FYNNEI. The CDR3 loop spans 12 amino acids. V lost 2 bases, J lost 10 bases, and 9 bases lay in between. The CDR3 sequence: CASSEPRTEQFF. The CDR3 DNA sequence: TGTGCCAGCAGTGAACCTCGGACAGAGCAGTTCTTC. Using reference TRBV2 and TRBJ2-1 for the parts outside the CDR3, the full variable domain is EPEVTQTPSHQVTQMGQEVILRCVPISNHLYFYWYRQILGQKVEFLVSFYNNEISEKSEIFDDQFSVERPDGSNFTLKIRSTKLEDSAMYFCASSEPRTEQFFGPGTRLTVL.

The chain uses TRBV7-2 and TRBJ2-7; maybe TRBD1 (5 bases). CDR1 and CDR2 (germline): SGHTA, FQGNSA. Deletions cut 1 base from V and 3 bases from J, with 7 bases between. This CDR3 spans 13 amino acids. The CDR3 coding sequence is TGTGCCAGCAGCTTAGATCAGGGCTACGAGCAGTACTTC. Its translation: CASSLDQGYEQYF. The full variable domain, its missing parts supplied by reference TRBV7-2 and TRBJ2-7, is GAGVSQSPSNKVTEKGKDVELRCDPISGHTALYWYRQSLGQGLEFLIYFQGNSAPDKSGLPSDRFSAERTGGSVSTLTIQRTQQEDSAVYLCASSLDQGYEQYFGPGTRLTVT.

This chain connects TRBV27 to TRBJ2-1; 10 bases align to TRBD2. The CDR3 is 15 residues long. Germline V CDR1 and CDR2: MNHEY, SMNVEV (reference sequence). V trimming: 3 bases; J trimming: 7 bases; junction bases outside the gene matches: 6. The CDR3 sequence: CASSLLAGVGNEQFF. The CDR3 region has the DNA TGTGCCAGCAGTTTGCTAGCGGGGGTAGGGAATGAGCAGTTCTTC.

The chain joins TRBV28 to TRBJ1-2; D unresolved. The CDR3 runs to 12 residues. CDR1 is MDHEN and CDR2 is SYDVKM in the germline V gene. V gave up 5 bases and J gave up 7 bases, with 11 bases separating them. The CDR3 DNA follows: TGTGCCAGCAGTCAGCCAGGTTTTGGCTACACCTTC. Residues: CASSQPGFGYTF.

This clone was counted a single time. The chain carries TRBV5-6 and TRBJ1-3; 7 nucleotides agree with TRBD1. Germline CDR1 reads SGHDT; CDR2 reads YYEEEE. This CDR3 region has 16 residues. V shed 3 bases, J shed 0 bases, and the junction held 6 bases outside the gene matches. The CDR3 DNA sequence: TGTGCCAGCAGCTCCAGGGGGGCCTACTCTGGAAACACCATATATTTT. As protein: CASSSRGAYSGNTIYF. Drawing the rest from reference TRBV5-6 and TRBJ1-3, the complete variable domain is DAGVTQSPTHLIKTRGQQVTLRCSPKSGHDTVSWYQQALGQGPQFIFQYYEEEERQRGNFPDRFSGHQFPNYSSELNVNALLLGDSALYLCASSSRGAYSGNTIYFGEGSWLTVV.